This is a list of T cell receptor beta chains from one sample in a study of CD8 T cells in ankylosing spondylitis. TCRdb used MiXCR to reprocess the 5' RACE reads, holding one entry per CDR3 protein. Of about 240,000 distinct CDR3 sequences listed, roughly a quarter are singletons. Sequencing was carried out using blood, either unsorted or a sorted T cell fraction (not recorded which). These receptors were collected from a male donor with ankylosing spondylitis or in good health (not recorded which). Both conserved end residues are part of each CDR3.

CDR3: CASSWSGVQPQHF; V: TRBV12-3/TRBV12-4
CDR3: CASSPVGGANYEQYF; V: TRBV12-3/TRBV12-4
CDR3: CASSLGTQGNTIYF; V: TRBV12-3/TRBV12-4
CDR3: CASSSRPGTRENIQYF; V: TRBV7-9
CDR3: CASSVGVTYEQYF; V: TRBV6-1
CDR3: CATSNRDRGREQFF; V: TRBV15
CDR3: CASSLITGYNEQFF; V: TRBV5-1
CDR3: CASSLNGGASYNEQFF; V: TRBV7-2
CDR3: CASSPGLVYYGYTF; V: TRBV4-1
CDR3: CASILRDRVTEAFF; V: TRBV19
CDR3: CSARAVPWDRSHEKLFF; V: TRBV20-1
CDR3: CSGLVWRGTTDTQYF; V: TRBV20-1
CDR3: CSARTSGGDEQYF; V: TRBV29-1
CDR3: CSARDVRGNTEAFF; V: TRBV20-1
CDR3: CASSLASGVKKTQYF; V: TRBV12-3/TRBV12-4
CDR3: CSAPYGGWTEAFF; V: TRBV20-1
CDR3: CSVGSWVTEAFF; V: TRBV20-1
CDR3: CASSLEVWTQNNEQFF; V: TRBV7-8
CDR3: CAISDPLAGGVNEQFF; V: TRBV10-3
CDR3: CSAIRQGASEQYF; V: TRBV20-1
CDR3: CASSEEGEVEQYF; V: TRBV2
CDR3: CASSDLTGNTEAFF; V: TRBV5-1
CDR3: CASSLLDRGDSPLHF; V: TRBV12-3/TRBV12-4
CDR3: CAWSGAGGHEQYF; V: TRBV30
CDR3: CASTEGGQETQYF; V: TRBV19
CDR3: CSARGWVVGTPVF; V: TRBV20-1
CDR3: CASSPAGLAGYSFEQYF; V: TRBV11-1
CDR3: CASSFSVGSFNTGELFF; V: TRBV12-3/TRBV12-4
CDR3: CSARGASGGESDTQYF; V: TRBV20-1
CDR3: CASSPGDITYNEQFF; V: TRBV6-1
CDR3: CASSYPFGQGAPGDTQYF; V: TRBV6-5
CDR3: CSARDQSGGADTQYF; V: TRBV20-1
CDR3: CASETGGLGEQYF; V: TRBV6-6
CDR3: CSVAPTGTGAYGYTF; V: TRBV29-1
CDR3: CATSDSPDTQYF; V: TRBV24-1
CDR3: CASSLGAGYTF; V: TRBV12-3/TRBV12-4
CDR3: CASSLEGFRRNTEAFF; V: TRBV5-1
CDR3: CASSSGLGTDTQYF; V: TRBV12-3/TRBV12-4
CDR3: CASRTDGGSDEQYF; V: TRBV4-2
CDR3: CASSPGQNTGELFF; V: TRBV12-3/TRBV12-4
CDR3: CASSYGKGYTF; V: TRBV6-5
CDR3: CASSSPISYNEQFF; V: TRBV12-3/TRBV12-4